Listed here are 2 T cell receptor beta chains from one sample, sequenced in a study of cytomegalovirus exposure and HLA in healthy donors. It was with 60 Vbeta and 13 Jbeta primers that the PCR ran. The table came from immunoSEQ multiplex PCR; TCRdb's copy has only in-frame clones and leaves some out. The sample lists roughly 200,000 clones, 77% occurring once. The sample taken for sequencing was PBMCs. These receptors were obtained from a woman aged 30 to 39 in good health and CMV-seropositive.

This chain joins TRBV5-1 and TRBJ1-4, with 7 nucleotides matching TRBD1. Germline V gene sequence: CDR1 SGHRS, CDR2 YFSETQ. The CDR3 loop spans 13 amino acids. Unmatched junction bases numbered 3, after V lost 5 bases and J lost 5 bases. This CDR3 reads CASSLQGNEKLFF. CDR3 DNA: TGCGCCAGCAGTCTACAGGGGAATGAAAAACTGTTTTTT. Using reference TRBV5-1 and TRBJ1-4 for the parts outside the CDR3, the full variable domain is KAGVTQTPRYLIKTRGQQVTLSCSPISGHRSVSWYQQTPGQGLQFLFEYFSETQRNKGNFPGRFSGRQFSNSRSEMNVSTLELGDSALYLCASSLQGNEKLFFGSGTQLSVL.

This clone was counted once. V usage is TRBV6-5 and J usage is TRBJ1-2; D is uncertain. With 0 bases removed from V and 7 bases from J, the gap between germline ends came to 9 bases. Germline-derived CDR1 and CDR2 are MNHEY and SVGAGI. CDR3 length: 13 amino acids. CDR3 in amino acids: CASSYSRFRGYTF. As DNA, the CDR3 is TGTGCCAGCAGTTACTCGCGGTTCCGTGGCTACACCTTC.